Shown below are 15 T cell receptor beta chains from a single sample sequenced in a study of blood T cell repertoires in COVID-19. The method was immunoSEQ multiplex PCR; TCRdb's version includes in-frame clones alone and lacks a portion of them. Counted here are about 92,000 clones, about 70% occurring once; the ten biggest clones make up just under 25%. The sequencing input was peripheral blood. These receptor sequences come from a woman aged 60-70 years in a cohort sampled during active or convalescent COVID-19.

The J gene is TRBJ2-7, the V gene TRBV2; TRBD2 agrees at 7 bases. The V gene's germline CDR1 is SNHLY and CDR2 FYNNEI. The V gene end was trimmed by 11 bases and the J gene end by 7 bases; junction bases not matched to a gene: 11. This CDR3 contains 12 residues. The CDR3 region has the DNA TGTGCCGGCGATCGGGGGGTTGGAGAGCAGTACTTC. Translated, it gives CAGDRGVGEQYF.

V usage is TRBV10-3 and J usage is TRBJ2-7, with 9 nucleotides matching TRBD2. Germline trimming cut 2 bases from V and 2 bases from J; bases unmatched to any gene: 1. The length of the CDR3 is 14 residues. Germline V lookup: CDR1 ENHRY, CDR2 SYGVKD. Here the CDR3 DNA reads TGTGCCATCAGTGAGGGCGGGGGGGCCTACGAGCAGTACTTC. It codes for CAISEGGGAYEQYF.

The chain uses TRBV27 and TRBJ1-6, with TRBD1 matching over 10 bases. V was pared by 4 bases and J by 8 bases, with 5 bases of the junction left unmatched. Germline assignment: CDR1 MNHEY and CDR2 SMNVEV (reference sequence). The CDR3 is 15 residues long. The CDR3 loop reads CASSSPGQGYSPLHF. The CDR3 coding sequence is TGTGCCAGCAGTTCCCCGGGACAGGGGTATTCACCCCTCCACTTT.

A note on this clone: The sample holds other DNA sequences that translate to the same CDR3. The chain employs TRBV3-1 (or the pseudogene TRBV3-2) and TRBJ1-1, with a tentative D call TRBD1 (5 bases). Between the trimmed V and J ends, which lost 3 bases and 1 base, there was a span of 6 bases. The germline CDR1 and CDR2 sequences are LGHDT and YNNKEL (reference sequence). This CDR3 is 13 amino acids long. CDR3 bases: TGTGCCAGCAGCCACGGGGGGAACACTGAAGCTTTCTTT. Protein: CASSHGGNTEAFF.

V is TRBV30 and J is TRBJ1-6; TRBD1 is a possible D gene (6 bases). Germline V lookup: CDR1 GTSNPN, CDR2 SVGIG (reference sequence). CDR3 length: 14 amino acids. V lost 4 bases and J 6 bases, leaving 13 bases between the germline ends. The CDR3 coding sequence is TGTGCCTGGACCTTGTCAGGGGTTAATTCACCCCTCCACTTT. This translates into CAWTLSGVNSPLHF. The variable domain in full, completed from reference TRBV30 and TRBJ1-6, reads SQTIHQWPATLVQPVGSPLSLECTVEGTSNPNLYWYRQAAGRGLQLLFYSVGIGQISSEVPQNLSASRPQDRQFILSSKKLLLSDSGFYLCAWTLSGVNSPLHFGNGTRLTVT.

V gene TRBV6-6 combines with J gene TRBJ2-7; TRBD2 aligns across 9 bases. CDR1 and CDR2 (germline): MNHNY, SVGAGI (reference sequence). The junction had 5 bases not matched to a gene; V was cut back by 2 bases and J by 0 bases. This CDR3 comprises 16 residues. This CDR3 is CASSYGAGGSSYEQYF. The CDR3 bases are TGTGCCAGCAGTTACGGGGCGGGGGGGAGCTCCTACGAGCAGTACTTC.

The rearrangement links TRBV27 to TRBJ2-4, with a tentative D call TRBD1 (6 bases). Germline V gives CDR1 MNHEY, CDR2 SMNVEV (reference sequence). The CDR3 spans 16 residues. Between the trimmed V and J ends, which lost 3 bases and 3 bases, there was a span of 15 bases. CDR3 nucleotides: TGTGCCAGCAGTTTCGGGCAGGGGTGGGTCAAAAACATTCAGTACTTC. This sequence encodes CASSFGQGWVKNIQYF.

Here the CDR3 DNA reads TGCGCCAGCAGCCACTTAACGGTTTATAATTCACCCCTCCACTTT. Translation gives CASSHLTVYNSPLHF. The chain combines TRBV4-1 with TRBJ1-6; D is undetermined. The CDR3 contains 15 residues. Per germline, CDR1 MGHRA and CDR2 YSYEKL. Trimming cost V 3 bases and J 4 bases, with 10 bases left between them.

The chain links TRBV12-3 or TRBV12-4 to TRBJ1-2; D is perhaps TRBD1 (5 bases). Between the trimmed V and J ends, which lost 2 bases and 8 bases, there was a span of 12 bases. This CDR3 contains 13 residues. The CDR3 reads CASSLQGSRGYTF. The DNA for the CDR3 is TGTGCCAGCAGTTTACAGGGTTCTCGGGGCTACACCTTC.

The chain couples TRBV7-9 to TRBJ2-7; D might be TRBD2 (6 bases). The CDR3 totals 12 residues. Germline-derived CDR1 and CDR2 are SEHNR and FQNEAQ (reference sequence). V lost 3 bases and J lost 6, with 9 bases in between. This chain's CDR3 is CASSFGGSEQYF. For the CDR3, the DNA is TGTGCCAGCAGCTTTGGGGGGAGCGAGCAGTACTTC.

V gene TRBV27 combines with J gene TRBJ2-5; D may be TRBD2 (5 bases). The germline V gene has CDR1 MNHEY and CDR2 SMNVEV (reference sequence). This CDR3 is built from 15 residues. V gave up 7 bases and J gave up 4 bases, with 19 bases separating them. The CDR3 nucleotides read TGTGCCAGCAAAACCGGCAACACGGGGTTAGAGACCCAGTACTTC. Amino acids: CASKTGNTGLETQYF.

V usage is TRBV28 and J usage is TRBJ2-3; possible D gene TRBD2, 6 bases. There are 14 residues in the CDR3. V was shortened by 3 bases and J by 4 bases, with 11 bases between the two germline ends. Germline-derived CDR1 and CDR2 are MDHEN and SYDVKM. CDR3: CASSLGLAPDTQYF. The CDR3, as DNA: TGTGCCAGCAGTTTGGGACTTGCCCCAGATACGCAGTATTTT.

V gene TRBV4-1 combines with J gene TRBJ2-5, with D perhaps TRBD2 (7 bases). Deletions cut 0 bases from V and 1 base from J, with 15 bases between. Germline loops: CDR1 MGHRA, CDR2 YSYEKL. The CDR3 is made up of 17 amino acids. The CDR3 nucleotides read TGCGCCAGCAGCCAAGATGAGGCGGGGGCCTCCCAAGAGACCCAGTACTTC. Translated, it gives CASSQDEAGASQETQYF.

V usage is TRBV3-1 (or the pseudogene TRBV3-2) and J usage is TRBJ1-1; D gene ambiguous. This CDR3 has 13 amino acids. V lost 4 bases to trimming and J lost 1 base, with 7 bases between them. Per the germline V gene, CDR1 is LGHDT and CDR2 is YNNKEL (reference sequence). CDR3 sequence: CASSLPGNTEAFF. The CDR3 bases are TGTGCCAGCAGCCTGCCGGGGAACACTGAAGCTTTCTTT.

The V gene is TRBV5-8, the J gene TRBJ1-4; 7 positions match TRBD1. The CDR3 spans 12 residues. Germline V gene data show CDR1 as SGHTS and CDR2 as YDEGEE. After removal of 5 bases from V and 13 bases from J, the junction contained 8 bases not matched to a gene. Written as DNA, the CDR3 is TGTGCCAGCAGACGGGACAGTGAACGACTGTTTTTT. Amino acids: CASRRDSERLFF.